The rows below give T cell receptor beta chains drawn from one sample of a study of blood T cells in healthy people across ages. TCRdb used MiXCR to reprocess the 5' RACE reads, holding one entry per CDR3 protein. The sample records approximately 1.5 million distinct CDR3 sequences, roughly 43% being singletons. Sequencing was performed on blood. Receptor source: a woman aged 18-29 years in good health. CDR3s include the opening cysteine and the closing phenylalanine or tryptophan. Fields, in order: clone size, V gene, J gene, CDR3 length, D gene, CDR3 protein, CDR3 DNA. D genes are given only for firm matches. Clone size appears in some rows only: once, few, many, or a class for an expanded clone.

size: NA; V: TRBV15; J: TRBJ1-5; length: 18; D: TRBD1; CDR3: CATSRLPGTGDRNQPQHF; DNA: TGTGCCACCAGCAGGTTACCCGGGACAGGGGATCGCAATCAGCCCCAGCATTTT
size: NA; V: TRBV5-1; J: TRBJ2-2; length: 15; D: TRBD1; CDR3: CASSPTGAATGELFF; DNA: TGCGCCAGCAGCCCGACAGGGGCCGCTACCGGGGAGCTGTTTTTT
size: few; V: TRBV28; J: TRBJ2-7; length: 14; D: NA; CDR3: CASSIRDFAYEQYF; DNA: TGTGCCAGCAGTATCCGGGACTTCGCCTACGAGCAGTACTTC
size: few; V: TRBV6-6; J: TRBJ1-1; length: 14; D: NA; CDR3: CASSYSNFPSEAFF; DNA: TGTGCCAGCAGTTACTCGAACTTCCCCTCCGAAGCTTTCTTT
size: NA; V: TRBV6-2/TRBV6-3; J: TRBJ2-7; length: 17; D: NA; CDR3: CASSYSPVVLSLYEQYF; DNA: TGTGCCAGCAGTTACTCTCCGGTGGTCTTATCGCTTTACGAGCAGTACTTC
size: NA; V: TRBV11-2; J: TRBJ2-1; length: 18; D: TRBD2; CDR3: CASSSGLAGGSSYNEQFF; DNA: TGTGCCAGCAGCTCGGGACTAGCGGGAGGGTCCTCCTACAATGAGCAGTTCTTC
size: few; V: TRBV20-1; J: TRBJ1-2; length: 14; D: TRBD1; CDR3: CSARVQDRGFGYTF; DNA: TGCAGTGCTAGAGTACAGGACAGGGGTTTTGGCTACACCTTC
size: NA; V: TRBV7-2; J: TRBJ2-7; length: 15; D: NA; CDR3: CASSPVALSSYEQYF; DNA: TGTGCCAGCAGCCCCGTTGCGCTAAGCTCCTACGAGCAGTACTTC
size: many; V: TRBV12-3/TRBV12-4; J: TRBJ2-1; length: 11; D: NA; CDR3: CASSSQGEQFF; DNA: TGTGCCAGCAGTTCCCAGGGTGAGCAGTTCTTC
size: few; V: TRBV27; J: TRBJ1-1; length: 13; D: NA; CDR3: CASSLQRQTEAFF; DNA: TGTGCCAGCAGTTTGCAACGACAGACCGAAGCTTTCTTT
size: NA; V: TRBV7-8; J: TRBJ2-5; length: 13; D: NA; CDR3: CASSPGEGGEQYF; DNA: TGTGCCAGCAGCCCCGGTGAGGGCGGGGAGCAGTACTTC
size: NA; V: TRBV7-2; J: TRBJ2-4; length: 19; D: NA; CDR3: CASSLRYARDGVAKNIQYF; DNA: TGTGCCAGCAGTTTAAGATACGCGAGGGATGGGGTAGCCAAAAACATTCAGTACTTC
size: NA; V: TRBV7-2; J: TRBJ1-5; length: 15; D: NA; CDR3: CASSLDAREDQPQHF; DNA: TGTGCCAGCAGCTTAGACGCCAGGGAGGATCAGCCCCAGCATTTT
size: NA; V: TRBV9; J: TRBJ2-7; length: 17; D: NA; CDR3: CASSGRIRGGSYNEQYF; DNA: TGTGCCAGCAGCGGACGGATCCGGGGAGGCTCCTACAATGAGCAGTACTTC
size: few; V: TRBV20-1; J: TRBJ1-5; length: 16; D: TRBD1; CDR3: CSARDTGQGMGQPQHF; DNA: TGCAGTGCTAGAGATACCGGACAGGGAATGGGGCAGCCCCAGCATTTT
size: NA; V: TRBV14; J: TRBJ2-3; length: 16; D: NA; CDR3: CASSQLFQGSTDTQYF; DNA: TGTGCCAGCAGCCAACTATTTCAGGGCAGCACAGATACGCAGTATTTT
size: NA; V: TRBV9; J: TRBJ2-1; length: 16; D: TRBD1; CDR3: CASSVTGQGSYNEQFF; DNA: TGTGCCAGCAGCGTAACTGGACAGGGCTCCTACAATGAGCAGTTCTTC
size: NA; V: TRBV4-3; J: TRBJ2-1; length: 15; D: NA; CDR3: CASSQVGMTGDEQFF; DNA: TGCGCCAGCAGCCAAGTGGGCATGACTGGGGATGAGCAGTTCTTC
size: few; V: TRBV5-1; J: TRBJ2-7; length: 15; D: TRBD2; CDR3: CASSLGTSSSYEQYF; DNA: TGCGCCAGCAGCTTGGGGACTAGTAGTTCCTACGAGCAGTACTTC
size: few; V: TRBV12-3/TRBV12-4; J: TRBJ2-5; length: 15; D: TRBD2; CDR3: CASSWGSGRDETQYF; DNA: TGTGCCAGCAGTTGGGGTAGCGGGAGAGACGAGACCCAGTACTTC
size: few; V: TRBV13; J: TRBJ1-2; length: 14; D: NA; CDR3: CASSTTESNYGYTF; DNA: TGTGCCAGCAGCACCACGGAATCTAACTATGGCTACACCTTC
size: NA; V: TRBV7-6; J: TRBJ1-1; length: 16; D: NA; CDR3: CASSLDQGDKNTEAFF; DNA: TGTGCCAGCAGCTTAGATCAGGGCGACAAGAACACTGAAGCTTTCTTT
size: NA; V: TRBV7-9; J: TRBJ2-1; length: 15; D: TRBD2; CDR3: CASSLVRGIDNEQFF; DNA: TGTGCCAGCAGCTTAGTGCGGGGGATCGACAATGAGCAGTTCTTC
size: NA; V: TRBV11-2; J: TRBJ2-5; length: 12; D: NA; CDR3: CASSFQAETQYF; DNA: TGTGCCAGCAGCTTCCAGGCCGAGACCCAGTACTTC